This T cell receptor beta chain appears in the sequencing data of a study of blood T cell repertoires in COVID-19. Background on the study: The study drew acute and convalescent COVID-19 samples from the United States, Italy and Spain.

Sequencing used immunoSEQ multiplex PCR; TCRdb keeps in-frame clones, though not all of them. In the table there are 120,000 to 150,000 clones, 80% to 90% of which are singletons. The CDR3 spans 13 residues. The V end lost 3 bases, the J end lost 1 base, and 6 bases lay between the germline ends. Germline loops: CDR1 LGHDT, CDR2 YNNKEL (reference sequence). The chain joins TRBV3-1 (or the pseudogene TRBV3-2) to TRBJ1-1, with D hard to call. Sequenced sample: peripheral blood. The clonotype originates from a woman aged 50 to 65 with active or convalescent COVID-19. CDR3 loop: CASSQGTNTEAFF. CDR3 DNA: TGTGCCAGCAGCCAGGGCACGAACACTGAAGCTTTCTTT.